This entry concerns a single T cell receptor (beta chain). As handled by the study authors: Using reference gene primer amplification, nucleated cell counts were estimated. Sequencing was performed with immunoSEQ multiplex PCR; in TCRdb, only in-frame clones are kept and a portion is missing. V, J and clone size reflect that table, while D and trimming were determined from the DNA. Among roughly 130,000 clones listed, about four fifths were seen once. The data belong to a study of blood T cell repertoires in COVID-19. The CDR3 sequence is 14 residues long. Germline CDR1 KGHSH, CDR2 LQKENI. Trimming took 1 base from V and 7 from J, leaving 13 bases between them.

This receptor was obtained from a man in his 60s with active or convalescent COVID-19. Sequencing was performed on peripheral blood. V gene TRBV18 combines with J gene TRBJ2-5; D uncertain. The CDR3 loop reads CASSPRASTGTQYF. The DNA of the CDR3 is TGTGCCAGCTCACCACGGGCCTCTACTGGGACCCAGTACTTC.